This TCR beta chain was recorded in a study of radiation and T cells in renal cell carcinoma. Study context: Nephrectomy followed 15 Gy stereotactic body radiation by 4 weeks.

General study points: From baseline, blood top tumor clonotypes peaked at 2 weeks post-radiation. Without pretreatment biopsies, baseline tumor clonotype presence was undetermined.

The germline V and J ends were trimmed by 5 bases and 1 base, with 11 bases remaining between them. The CDR3 loop spans 14 amino acids. The germline gives CDR1 SGHTS, CDR2 YDEGEE. Worth noting for this clone: Its target is unknown.

Data came from immunoSEQ multiplex PCR; TCRdb stores just in-frame clones and leaves some out. Among approximately 79,000 clones listed, 82% were seen once. Time point of the sample: blood 2 weeks post-SBRT. Treatment reported: 15 Gy SBRT to primary tumor, nephrectomy 4 weeks later. The sample consisted of blood, taken from a patient whose treatment included radiotherapy and nephrectomy. The chain joins TRBV5-8 to TRBJ2-3; tentative D call: TRBD2 (7 bases). The TCR comes from a man between 60 and 75 years old with renal cell carcinoma. As DNA, the CDR3 is TGTGCCAGCAGGCCGGGGGGCGGCACAGATACGCAGTATTTT. This sequence encodes CASRPGGGTDTQYF.